This entry describes one T cell receptor (beta chain). This sample is part of a study of cytomegalovirus exposure and HLA in healthy donors. The study ran its PCR with 60 Vbeta and 13 Jbeta primers. Profiled with immunoSEQ multiplex PCR; TCRdb holds only in-frame clones, not every one. There are under 150,000 clones in the sample; approximately 80% occur only once, and about 0.63% lies in the top ten. Germline-derived CDR1 and CDR2 are MGHDK and SYGVNS. V lost 9 bases to trimming and J lost 0 bases, with 17 bases between them. CDR3 length: 16 amino acids. The receptor's source is a man between 18 and 35 years old in good health and CMV-seronegative. The sequenced material came from PBMCs. The chain is built from TRBV25-1 and TRBJ1-4; D is undetermined. The CDR3 DNA follows: TGTGCCAGTGAAGTTGAGGTCCTTGCAACTAATGAAAAACTGTTTTTT. It specifies CASEVEVLATNEKLFF.